These 31 T cell receptor beta chains were all obtained from the same sample, sequenced in a study of T cells in women clearing cervical HPV infection. Profiling relied on immunoSEQ multiplex PCR, and the TCRdb table lists in-frame clones only, not all of them. The specimen's table records around 30,000 clones. Input material: blood buffy coat. The receptor source for this set is a woman between 18 and 70 years old with a cervical HPV16 infection that either progressed to CIN3+ or cleared (not recorded which).

Points on this clone: The sequenced fragment ends 3 residues before the CDR3 boundary, so the rest is inferred from the germline J gene. This chain uses TRBV20-1 with TRBJ2-1; 11 bases match TRBD2. The germline CDR1 and CDR2 sequences are DFQATT and SNEGSKA (reference sequence). Unmatched junction bases numbered 4, after V lost 3 bases and J lost 3 bases. This CDR3 spans 15 amino acids. The CDR3 bases that were read are TGCAGTGCTAGGGTACTAGCGGGGGACTACAATGAG. Translation gives CSARVLAGDYNE. The CDR3 in full is CSARVLAGDYNEQFF.

To note about this clone: Read data end 3 residues before the CDR3 end; the end is taken from the germline J gene. This chain links TRBV13 with TRBJ2-3; 7 positions agree with TRBD1. Germline V lookup: CDR1 PRHDT, CDR2 FYEKMQ (reference sequence). The CDR3 runs to 14 residues. The CDR3 here is CASSLGVQGDPQYF. The sequenced part of the CDR3 DNA is TGTGCCAGCAGCTTAGGGGTTCAGGGGGATCCG.

Points on this clone: Coverage ceases 3 residues before the CDR3 finishes, and the germline J gene fills in the end. The rearrangement uses TRBV19 and TRBJ2-7; D is unclear. Deletions cut 5 bases from V and 1 base from J, with 12 bases between. The CDR3 is 14 amino acids. Germline V gives CDR1 LNHDA, CDR2 SQIVND (reference sequence). CDR3 loop: CASSLSLTSYEQYF. The CDR3 bases that were read are TGTGCCAGTAGTTTGTCCCTTACATCCTACGAG.

Of note for this clone: The read terminates 3 residues ahead of where the CDR3 ends, so the germline J gene completes it. The gene calls are TRBV7-9 and TRBJ1-6; 9 nucleotides align to TRBD1. Germline V gives CDR1 SEHNR, CDR2 FQNEAQ (reference sequence). V shed 3 bases and J 6 bases; nucleotides not matched to a gene: 3. The CDR3 sequence is 15 residues long. The CDR3 here is CASSLGQGGNSPLHF. The CDR3 bases that were read are TGTGCCAGCAGCTTGGGACAGGGTGGTAATTCACCC.

A remark on this clone: Coverage ceases 3 residues before the CDR3 finishes, and the germline J gene fills in the end. The chain joins TRBV9 to TRBJ2-3; maybe TRBD2 (5 bases). This CDR3 contains 14 residues. Germline-derived CDR1 and CDR2 are SGDLS and YYNGEE. V dropped 4 bases and J dropped 6 bases, with 15 bases sitting between them. This CDR3 reads CASSWTGEVDTQYF. The part of the CDR3 DNA that was read is TGTGCCAGCAGCTGGACCGGGGAAGTGGATACG.

To note about this clone: Coverage ceases 3 residues before the CDR3 finishes, and the germline J gene fills in the end. V and J are TRBV5-1 and TRBJ2-2; 11 nucleotides line up with TRBD1. V was clipped by 4 bases and J by 1 base; unmatched bases: 3. CDR3 length equals 16 residues. Germline CDR1 and CDR2: SGHRS and YFSETQ. The part of the CDR3 DNA that was read is TGCGCCAGCAGCACTGGGACAGGGGGGAACACCGGGGAG. Protein product: CASSTGTGGNTGE. The whole CDR3 sequence is CASSTGTGGNTGELFF. The full variable domain, with the rest looked up from reference TRBV5-1 and TRBJ2-2, is KAGVTQTPRYLIKTRGQQVTLSCSPISGHRSVSWYQQTPGQGLQFLFEYFSETQRNKGNFPGRFSGRQFSNSRSEMNVSTLELGDSALYLCASSTGTGGNTGELFFGEGSRLTVL.

Remarks on this clone: With the read ending 3 residues before the CDR3 end, the germline J gene is used to fill in that end. This chain links TRBV5-1 with TRBJ1-4; unclear D gene. Germline CDR1 is SGHRS and CDR2 is YFSETQ. The length of the CDR3 is 18 residues. V lost 2 bases and J lost 0, with 17 bases in between. The DNA read from the CDR3 is TGCGCCAGCAGCTTTTCTGGGCAACCGCATACAACTAATGAAAAA. Its translation is CASSFSGQPHTTNEK. The full CDR3 reads CASSFSGQPHTTNEKLFF.

A remark on this clone: The CDR3 is cut off 3 residues early in the read; its end comes from the germline J gene. The chain employs TRBV6-2 or TRBV6-3 and TRBJ2-7, with TRBD1 identical over 8 bases. The J segment lost 3 bases and the V segment lost 6 bases, leaving 7 bases of the junction unmatched. There are 14 residues in the CDR3. Germline loops: CDR1 MNHEY, CDR2 SVGEGT. CDR3 in amino acids: CASRPGQVYYEQYF. The CDR3 bases that were read are TGTGCCAGCAGACCGGGACAGGTCTACTACGAG.

Concerning this clone itself: Read sequence stops 3 residues before the CDR3 end, and the germline J gene provides the missing end. V gene TRBV18 combines with J gene TRBJ2-2; 8 positions agree with TRBD1. Germline-derived CDR1 and CDR2 are KGHSH and LQKENI. The CDR3 totals 17 residues. The V and J ends lost 2 bases and 4 bases, in that order; junction bases with no gene match: 9. The CDR3 bases that were read are TGTGCCAGCTCACCAAACCAGGGGGCATATGGCACCGGGGAG. This translates into CASSPNQGAYGTGE. The complete CDR3 sequence is CASSPNQGAYGTGELFF.

Note on this clone: The read ends 3 residues shy of where the CDR3 ends; the end is completed using the germline J gene. J is TRBJ1-1 and V is TRBV19, with D possibly TRBD1 on 5 matching bases. The CDR3 is 13 amino acids. Looked up from germline, CDR1 is LNHDA and CDR2 is SQIVND (reference sequence). The sequenced CDR3 bases are TGTGCCAGTAGAACTAGCGGGGGTGATACG. Encoded protein: CASRTSGGDT. The complete CDR3 reads CASRTSGGDTAFF.

Concerning this clone itself: The CDR3 goes on 3 residues after the read ends, and that part is filled in from the germline J gene. The genes are TRBV11-2 and TRBJ2-5, with 9 bases fitting TRBD2. Germline V gene data show CDR1 as SGHAT and CDR2 as FQNNGV. Germline trimming cut 5 bases from V and 4 bases from J; bases unmatched to any gene: 8. This CDR3 spans 15 amino acids. The CDR3 region is CASSLRGGRVETQYF. The covered CDR3 bases are TGTGCCAGCAGCCTGCGGGGGGGGCGCGTAGAGACC.

Details on this clone: The read halts 3 residues ahead of the CDR3 end, with the missing end drawn from the germline J gene. V gene TRBV5-1 combines with J gene TRBJ2-7; TRBD2 might be the D (6 bases). CDR3 size: 15 residues. The V gene lost 4 bases and the J gene lost 3 bases, with 17 bases spanning the gap. CDR1 and CDR2 (germline): SGHRS, YFSETQ. The sequenced part of the CDR3 DNA is TGCGCCAGCAGCCCCAATAGCGGCTTTTTCTACGAG. This sequence encodes CASSPNSGFFYE. The entire CDR3 protein reads CASSPNSGFFYEQYF.

Concerning this clone itself: The sequence runs out 3 residues before the end of the CDR3; the remainder is reconstructed from the germline J gene. V usage is TRBV5-1 and J usage is TRBJ2-7, with 8 nucleotides matching TRBD1. Germline assignment: CDR1 SGHRS and CDR2 YFSETQ. This CDR3 has 14 amino acids. V gave up 5 bases and J gave up 3 bases; unmatched junction bases: 7. This CDR3 reads CASRPGQGHYEQYF. The part of the CDR3 DNA that was read is TGCGCCAGCAGACCAGGACAGGGACACTACGAG.

Remarks on this clone: The observed sequence ends 3 residues before the CDR3 terminus, with the missing tail filled in from the germline J gene. The rearrangement joins TRBV24-1 to TRBJ2-3; D is perhaps TRBD1 (5 bases). Germline V lookup: CDR1 KGHDR, CDR2 SFDVKD. The ends were cut back, 3 bases at V and 3 bases at J, with 18 bases in the middle. CDR3 length: 17 amino acids. CDR3 loop: CATSDPSTATSTDTQYF. The DNA read from the CDR3 is TGTGCCACCAGTGATCCATCGACAGCAACGTCTACAGATACG.

Notes on this clone: The read halts 3 residues ahead of the CDR3 end, with the missing end drawn from the germline J gene. V is TRBV11-2 and J is TRBJ2-1; the match to TRBD2 covers 7 bases. The CDR3 extends over 14 amino acids. V gave up 5 bases and J gave up 3 bases; unmatched junction bases: 4. Germline CDR1 is SGHAT and CDR2 is FQNNGV. The CDR3 protein is CASSPGGFYNEQFF. CDR3 bases read: TGTGCCAGCAGCCCCGGGGGGTTCTACAATGAG.

With regard to this clone: Read data end 3 residues before the CDR3 end; the end is taken from the germline J gene. This chain links TRBV19 with TRBJ1-4; possible D gene TRBD1, 5 bases. The CDR3 has 13 residues. V shed 8 bases and J shed 4 bases, with 11 bases lying between them. In germline, CDR1 is LNHDA, CDR2 SQIVND (reference sequence). CDR3 amino acids: CASDSGYNEKLFF. Incomplete CDR3 DNA: TGTGCCAGTGACAGTGGATATAATGAAAAA.

As to this clone: The read stops 3 residues short of the end of the CDR3; the missing end is completed from the germline J gene. The chain recombines TRBV15 with TRBJ1-6; D is ambiguous. The CDR3 is 16 residues long. Germline CDR1 reads LNHNV; CDR2 reads YYDKDF (reference sequence). V shed 4 bases and J shed 9 bases, with 19 bases lying between them. The CDR3 DNA, read in part, is TGTGCCACCAGCACAGCCGAGGAGGGTTCAGGTTCACCC. Amino acid sequence: CATSTAEEGSGSP. The whole CDR3 region reads CATSTAEEGSGSPLHF.

With regard to this clone: The read finishes 3 residues shy of the CDR3 end, and the germline J gene is used to complete it. The V call is TRBV12-3 or TRBV12-4, the J call TRBJ1-5; TRBD1 is a possible D gene (6 bases). CDR3 length: 16 amino acids. Trimming left V 5 bases short and J 0 bases short, with 14 bases between. CDR3 DNA, as far as it was read: TGTGCCAGCAGTCCCGGGGGGACACATAGCAATCAGCCC. Translated, it gives CASSPGGTHSNQP. The CDR3 in its entirety is CASSPGGTHSNQPQHF.

A note on this clone: With the read ending 3 residues before the CDR3 end, the germline J gene is used to fill in that end. The gene calls are TRBV13 and TRBJ2-7, with TRBD1 matching 7 bases. CDR3 size: 14 residues. CDR1 and CDR2 (germline): PRHDT, FYEKMQ (reference sequence). Trimming took 0 bases from V and 2 from J; bases not matched to a gene: 1. The CDR3 region is CASSLGQGAYEQYF. The CDR3 DNA, read in part, is TGTGCCAGCAGCTTAGGCCAGGGGGCCTACGAG. The full variable domain, completed using reference TRBV13 and TRBJ2-7, is AAGVIQSPRHLIKEKRETATLKCYPIPRHDTVYWYQQGPGQDPQFLISFYEKMQSDKGSIPDRFSAQQFSDYHSELNMSSLELGDSALYFCASSLGQGAYEQYFGPGTRLTVT.

About this clone itself: The observed sequence ends 3 residues before the CDR3 terminus, with the missing tail filled in from the germline J gene. The rearrangement links TRBV2 to TRBJ1-2, with 10 bases matching TRBD1. This CDR3 region has 16 residues. The germline gives CDR1 SNHLY, CDR2 FYNNEI. The CDR3 sequence is CASSEALGTGEGDYTF. Partial CDR3 DNA: TGTGCCAGCAGTGAAGCGCTTGGGACAGGGGAAGGTGAC.

As to this clone: The DNA ends 3 residues before the CDR3 does, and the rest of the CDR3 is filled in from the germline J gene. The chain recombines TRBV6-1 with TRBJ1-6; 7 bases match TRBD1. Germline V CDR1 and CDR2: MNHNS, SASEGT. The CDR3 spans 14 residues. Trimming removed 4 bases from V and 10 bases from J; junction bases left unmatched: 7. This CDR3 reads CASSGPPGGSPLHF. The sequenced CDR3 bases are TGTGCCAGCAGTGGCCCGCCAGGGGGATCACCC.

As concerns this clone: The read terminates 3 residues before the CDR3 end, so the remaining end is supplied by the germline J gene. The rearrangement joins TRBV20-1 to TRBJ1-6, with a weak D call TRBD1 (6 bases). The CDR3 covers 15 residues. The ends were cut back, 2 bases at V and 0 bases at J, with 8 bases in the middle. From germline, CDR1 is DFQATT and CDR2 SNEGSKA (reference sequence). The part of the CDR3 DNA that was read is TGCAGTGCTAGACAGGGGAGCTCCTATAATTCACCC. This sequence encodes CSARQGSSYNSP. The CDR3 in full is CSARQGSSYNSPLHF.

On this clone itself: The observed sequence ends 3 residues before the CDR3 terminus, with the missing tail filled in from the germline J gene. The rearrangement joins TRBV30 to TRBJ1-2; 8 nucleotides agree with TRBD1. Germline V gene data show CDR1 as GTSNPN and CDR2 as SVGIG (reference sequence). This CDR3 region has 13 residues. CDR3: CAWNRQGKDGYTF. Incomplete CDR3 DNA: TGTGCCTGGAACCGACAGGGGAAGGACGGC.

As to this clone: The read falls 3 residues short of the CDR3 end, and the missing part is taken from the germline J gene. This chain joins TRBV19 and TRBJ2-1, with 12 positions matching TRBD2. Germline V CDR1 and CDR2: LNHDA, SQIVND (reference sequence). The CDR3 is made up of 17 amino acids. Trimming took 6 bases from V and 6 from J; bases not matched to a gene: 12. The CDR3 bases that were read are TGTGCCAGTAGGACCCAGACCGGGACTAGCGGGCTCAATGAG. Encoded protein: CASRTQTGTSGLNE. The complete CDR3 protein is CASRTQTGTSGLNEQFF.

Comment on this clone: The missing CDR3 end, 3 residues past where the read stops, is filled in from the germline J gene. V gene TRBV19 combines with J gene TRBJ1-2; D is undetermined. Germline assignment: CDR1 LNHDA and CDR2 SQIVND (reference sequence). Between the trimmed V and J ends, which lost 7 bases and 4 bases, there was a span of 16 bases. The CDR3 runs to 14 residues. The CDR3 DNA, read in part, is TGTGCCAGTACCCCCGAAAGGCAGTCCTATGGC. Translation: CASTPERQSYG. The whole CDR3 is CASTPERQSYGYTF.

Of note for this clone: The read halts 3 residues ahead of the CDR3 end, with the missing end drawn from the germline J gene. The chain combines TRBV5-1 with TRBJ2-7; 9 bases are a match to TRBD2. Germline CDR1 is SGHRS and CDR2 is YFSETQ. The ends lost 3 bases at V and 0 bases at J; junction bases unmatched: 7. The CDR3 has 16 residues. The CDR3 loop is CASSSLTSGSSYEQYF. The CDR3 DNA, read in part, is TGCGCCAGCAGCTCCCTGACTAGCGGAAGCTCCTACGAG.

On this clone: From the germline J gene comes the end of the CDR3, since the read stops 3 residues before it. This chain links TRBV19 with TRBJ1-1; D remains ambiguous. The V and J ends lost 3 bases and 0 bases respectively, with 5 bases between them. The CDR3 is 13 amino acids. Germline V gene data show CDR1 as LNHDA and CDR2 as SQIVND (reference sequence). The CDR3 bases that were read are TGTGCCAGTAGTATTTCGGTGAACACTGAA. Translated, it gives CASSISVNTE. The CDR3 in full is CASSISVNTEAFF.

In the case of this clone: From the germline J gene comes the end of the CDR3, since the read stops 3 residues before it. The chain uses TRBV5-1 and TRBJ2-1; D remains unclear. Germline V gene lookup returns CDR1 SGHRS and CDR2 YFSETQ. The CDR3 spans 14 residues. V shed 2 bases and J shed 3 bases, with 9 bases lying between them. The covered CDR3 bases are TGCGCCAGCAGCTTCAACACCTTCTACAATGAG. This encodes CASSFNTFYNE. The full CDR3 protein is CASSFNTFYNEQFF.

Remarks on this clone: The read is 3 residues too short to cover the CDR3 end, so that end is filled in from the germline J gene. This chain joins TRBV7-6 and TRBJ1-4; D gene unclear. V was trimmed by 1 base and J by 0 bases, leaving 6 bases between them. CDR3 size: 15 residues. CDR1 is SGHVS and CDR2 is FNYEAQ in the germline V gene. CDR3 residues: CASSLGTATNEKLFF. The CDR3 DNA, read in part, is TGTGCCAGCAGCTTAGGGACTGCAACTAATGAAAAA.

Comments on this clone: The read stops 3 residues short of the end of the CDR3; the missing end is completed from the germline J gene. J is TRBJ2-1 and V is TRBV20-1, with a possible D match to TRBD2 (7 bases). Trimming took 2 bases from V and 4 from J, leaving 18 bases between them. From germline, CDR1 is DFQATT and CDR2 SNEGSKA (reference sequence). This CDR3 is built from 16 residues. The CDR3 sequence is CSARPLGGGHYNEQFF. CDR3 bases read: TGCAGTGCTAGACCCCTAGGGGGGGGACATTACAATGAG.

About this clone: The CDR3 end lies 3 residues beyond the end of the read and is filled in from the germline J gene. The chain combines TRBV20-1 with TRBJ2-7; maybe TRBD2 (7 bases). Germline V gene data show CDR1 as DFQATT and CDR2 as SNEGSKA (reference sequence). Between the trimmed V and J ends, which lost 2 bases and 1 base, there was a span of 15 bases. The CDR3 contains 15 residues. This CDR3 is CSARPWGGLSYEQYF. CDR3 DNA, as far as it was read: TGCAGTGCTAGACCCTGGGGGGGCCTTTCCTACGAG.